This T cell receptor (beta chain) emerged from a study of cytomegalovirus exposure and HLA in healthy donors (dated by TCRdb to the late 2010s). Regarding the study in general: According to an earlier analysis of 550 to 750 of the donors, 150 million to 200 million T cells yielded roughly 100 million unique TCR beta sequences and more than 250 Gb of sequence data. An early release covering about 600 HLA-typed donors comprised around 300 gigabases of sequencing data and tens of millions of unique TCR sequences. Of the approximately 400 genotyped donors, over 70% fell in the genetic ancestry cluster associated with self-reported Caucasian donors. The study aimed to test whether signatures of past pathogen exposure could be identified by cataloging public T cell receptors. The study profiled the T cell repertoires of hundreds of subjects by immunosequencing and related them to cytomegalovirus serostatus. Along with the roughly 670-subject first cohort, a separate validation cohort of over 90 different subjects was used. High-throughput TCR immunosequencing, statistical association of individual TCRs with disease status, and machine learning were combined to predict cytomegalovirus infection status. A later analysis re-analyzed previously published TCR beta repertoires from 650 to 800 donors and added high-resolution HLA genotyping to study TCR occurrence patterns. Rather than using new phenotypic data, the later analysis identified candidate immune exposures from TCR beta sequences and from how often those sequences occurred across donors. An earlier analysis of more than 450 of the donors used high-throughput TCR beta sequencing to judge whether each TCR beta V gene segment behaved as functional or pseudogenic. Donor age, sex, ethnicity and CMV serostatus were compiled alongside the repertoire data. Genome-wide SNP genotypes for about three fifths of the 666 donors were used in a later genetic analysis, which treated that subset as a discovery cohort. Every repertoire in the discovery cohort had been generated on one and the same sequencing platform. Class I and class II HLA loci were covered by the typing at four-digit resolution. The number of donors typed differed by locus, with about 629-630 for A, B, C, DRB1 and DQB1, approximately 500 for DQA1, 600 to 610 for DPA1, and around 460 for DPB1. About five DR-DQ haplotypes were handled as single units for association and clustering because linkage in the cohort was strong. Across 398 genotyped donors of the cohort, an average of about 250,000 unique TCR beta nucleotide sequences per donor were sequenced, and 15% to 20% of those sequences were non-productive.

The investigation overall reported the following: The study gave a list of more than 150 TCR beta chains associated with cytomegalovirus. The sequencing pipeline was judged likely to have produced a cluster of highly shared sequence variants as a technical artifact. This cohort had only TCR beta chains sequenced, and the lack of alpha or paired-chain data limited which features could be detected. In a later genetic analysis, a missense DCLRE1C variant was associated with V-gene and J-gene trimming of TCR beta chains, and the association was replicated in an independent cohort. A further reported finding was that TCR beta sequences accurately predicted the HLA-A and HLA-B alleles for most subjects in the first cohort. Correlated functional status among segregating V segments might be attributable to linkage disequilibrium, but an unknown experimental factor could not be ruled out. The 87-base-pair reads could not distinguish some IMGT-functional V segments, including TRBV6-2 and TRBV6-3, so those segments were excluded. Most TCR sequences were observed very rarely across donors, whereas some public TCRs were present in many individuals. CMV serostatus was the only immune exposure information available for the cohort. According to the authors, the approach could potentially be generalized to other disease states and immunological phenotypes. Broadly in line with IMGT annotations, most TCR beta V segments showed up in productive rearrangements about 87% or about 30% of the time in an earlier analysis of a few hundred of the donors. Compared with equally common non-associated chains, HLA-associated TCR beta chains in a later analysis were more clonally expanded and had lower generation probabilities. In a later analysis, several top co-occurrence clusters were reported to appear linked to parvovirus B19, influenza, CMV and Epstein-Barr virus. In vitro tests confirmed that a few of the cytomegalovirus-associated TCR beta chains recognize cytomegalovirus antigens. At a false discovery rate of 0.05, a later analysis linked about 16,000 TCR beta sequences to specific HLA alleles. The classifier was reported to diagnose cytomegalovirus status with high specificity and sensitivity in both the original cohort and the validation cohort. The presence/absence analyses assumed that sequencing depth was roughly uniform across donors, and that assumption may not be true. Because HLA typing was unavailable for some donors at each locus, only the typed subset was used in association tests. About 15 rarely observed V segments, including chromosome 9 orphons, were excluded from the earlier analysis of approximately 500 of the donors because counts were too low. In a later analysis, most CMV-associated TCR beta chains were found to appear HLA-restricted, with HLA associations seemingly driven largely by CMV exposure. Compared with the roughly 670-donor mean, donors in an Asian-associated ancestry cluster had fewer N-insertions in productive TCRs, according to a later genetic analysis. When HLA alleles, especially DR and DQ, strongly co-occurred, attributing TCR associations to individual alleles was difficult. In a later analysis, the rate of TCR association differed among HLA loci, with DRB1 alleles having the most associated TCRs and HLA-C alleles having the fewest.

Libraries were constructed by the immunoSEQ multiplex PCR assay. A mixture of 60 forward primers for TCR Vbeta segments and 13 reverse primers for TCR Jbeta segments was used in the multiplex PCR. A multiplex PCR assay on genomic DNA amplified the CDR3 region of rearranged TCR beta genes. Amplified TCR beta libraries were sequenced as 87-base-pair reads on the Illumina HiSeq System. Per the source publication's procedure: Across the 500 to 700 repertoires, a later analysis counted 75 million to 90 million unique TCR beta chains, some 11 million of which were shared by at least two donors. A nearest-neighbor algorithm error-corrected the raw reads and collapsed the reads into unique sequences, merging closely related sequences to remove PCR and sequencing errors. V, D and J gene segments were assigned by aligning CDR3 sequences to IMGT reference sequences. For a sequence to be retained, a match of at least six nucleotides to both a V gene segment and a J gene segment was required. A rearrangement counted as productive if the CDR3 had no stop codons and remained in frame with V and J, and every other rearrangement counted as non-productive. Following IMGT convention, CDR3 was defined as the stretch from the second conserved V-encoded cysteine to the conserved J-encoded phenylalanine. The earlier analysis of about 610 of the donors excluded any sequence lacking an unambiguous match to a single V gene segment. In an earlier analysis of 587 of the donors, a V segment was called functional when productive rearrangements were above 56.7%, and segregating when the standard deviation between donors exceeded 5%. A statistical classification framework was built to diagnose cytomegalovirus status from the catalog of TCR beta chain sequences. V and J gene assignment, in a later analysis, came from comparing TCR nucleotide sequences with IMGT/GENE-DB human TR gene sequences. The TCRdist pipeline was used in a later analysis to assign CDR3 sequences and most-parsimonious VDJ recombination scenarios. A later analysis defined each TCR beta chain by its CDR3 amino acid sequence plus V-gene family, and excluded reads lacking a unique V-gene family. In a later analysis, some 600 highly shared, low-generation-probability nucleotide sequences were removed to address suspected cross-contamination and a sequencing artifact. In a later analysis, a clonal expansion index was calculated for each public chain from normalized within-repertoire ranks of inferred template counts. Generation probabilities in a later analysis came from a VDJ recombination model fitted to out-of-frame rearrangements, and those results were checked against IGoR. A later analysis scored TCR-TCR, TCR-HLA and TCR-CMV co-occurrence with hypergeometric tests, applying a repertoire-size bias correction to TCR pairs. A later analysis estimated false discovery rates by permuting HLA or CMV assignments 20 times. A later analysis grouped co-occurring TCRs with DBSCAN, adding TCRdist sequence similarity when clustering within HLA-allele-positive subsets. For co-occurrence clustering, repertoires with fewer than 30,000 or more than 120,000 public chains were excluded, along with four or five repertoires with anomalous nucleotide sharing. Not all clones reach the TCRdb copy of this immuneACCESS table, which keeps in-frame sequences only. Checked studies attribute under half of the gap to unresolved V genes and leave the rest unexplained. V, J and clone size are those of that table, while D and trimming were read from the DNA. In this sample's table one finds 65,000 to 95,000 clones. The ten largest make up around 1.6% of the sample.

The cohort was made up of under 800 healthy bone marrow donors. Cohort members were all nominally healthy when sampled, although unrecorded immune exposures were likely present. The donor tested CMV seronegative, placing the donor among the 300 to 400 seronegative members of the cohort. A peripheral blood sample was provided by each donor, and peripheral blood mononuclear cells were used for TCR beta sequencing. Genomic DNA was extracted from the blood cell samples with the Qiagen DNeasy Blood Extraction Kit. Of note for this clone: This clone's antigen is unknown.

Trimming costs V 5 bases and J 2 bases, and their ends lie 4 bases apart. The CDR3 numbers 12 residues from cysteine through phenylalanine. Only CDR3 DNA is held: 36 bases, read in frame from base 1. Reading the germline V gene gives CDR1 SGHAT and CDR2 FQNNGV. This clonotype was obtained from a woman aged 55-70 years in good health and CMV-seronegative. The chain links TRBV11-2 with TRBJ2-1, with the D gene uncertain. The sequenced material came from PBMCs. The DNA sequence is given as TGTGCCAGCAGCGTTACCTACAATGAGCAGTTCTTC. It encodes CASSVTYNEQFF.